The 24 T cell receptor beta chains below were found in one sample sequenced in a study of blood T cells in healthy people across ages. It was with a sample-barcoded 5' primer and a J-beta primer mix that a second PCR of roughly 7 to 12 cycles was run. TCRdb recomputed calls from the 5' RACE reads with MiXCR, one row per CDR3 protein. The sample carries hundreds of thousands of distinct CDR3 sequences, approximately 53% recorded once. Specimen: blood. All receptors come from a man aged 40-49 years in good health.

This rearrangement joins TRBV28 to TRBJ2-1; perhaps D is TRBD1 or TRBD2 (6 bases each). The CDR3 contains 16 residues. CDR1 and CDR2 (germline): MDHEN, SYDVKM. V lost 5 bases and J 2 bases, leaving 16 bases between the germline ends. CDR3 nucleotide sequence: TGTGCCAGCAGTCCCGGGGGCGGGACGACCTACAATGAGCAGTTCTTC. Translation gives CASSPGGGTTYNEQFF. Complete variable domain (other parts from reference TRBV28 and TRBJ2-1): DVKVTQSSRYLVKRTGEKVFLECVQDMDHENMFWYRQDPGLGLRLIYFSYDVKMKEKGDIPEGYSVSREKKERFSLILESASTNQTSMYLCASSPGGGTTYNEQFFGPGTRLTVL.

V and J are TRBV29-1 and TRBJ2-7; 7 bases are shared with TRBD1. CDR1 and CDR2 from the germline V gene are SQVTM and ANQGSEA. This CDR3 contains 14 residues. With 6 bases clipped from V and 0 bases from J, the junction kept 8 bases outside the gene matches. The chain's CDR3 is CSVGDRISSYEQYF. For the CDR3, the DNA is TGCAGCGTGGGGGACAGAATCAGCTCCTACGAGCAGTACTTC.

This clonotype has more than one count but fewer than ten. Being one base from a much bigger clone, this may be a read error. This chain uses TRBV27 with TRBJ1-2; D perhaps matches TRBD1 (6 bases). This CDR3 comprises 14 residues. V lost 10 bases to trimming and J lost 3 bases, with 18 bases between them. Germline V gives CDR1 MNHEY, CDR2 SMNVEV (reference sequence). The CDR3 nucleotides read TGTGCCACCAGGGGCCGGGAAGGGGACTATGGCTACACCTTC. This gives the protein CATRGREGDYGYTF.

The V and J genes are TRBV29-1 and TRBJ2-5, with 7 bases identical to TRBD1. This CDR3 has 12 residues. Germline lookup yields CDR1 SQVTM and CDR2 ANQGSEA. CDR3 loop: CGIGQEQETQYF. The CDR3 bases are TGCGGCATTGGACAGGAGCAAGAGACCCAGTACTTC.

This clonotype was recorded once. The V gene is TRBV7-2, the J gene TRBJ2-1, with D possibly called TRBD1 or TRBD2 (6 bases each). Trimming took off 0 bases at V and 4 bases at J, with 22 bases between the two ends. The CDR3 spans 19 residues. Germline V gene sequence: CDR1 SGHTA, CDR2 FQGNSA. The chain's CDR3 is CASSLAYNWGREGYNEQFF. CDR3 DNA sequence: TGTGCCAGCAGCTTAGCCTATAATTGGGGGCGGGAAGGGTACAATGAGCAGTTCTTC.

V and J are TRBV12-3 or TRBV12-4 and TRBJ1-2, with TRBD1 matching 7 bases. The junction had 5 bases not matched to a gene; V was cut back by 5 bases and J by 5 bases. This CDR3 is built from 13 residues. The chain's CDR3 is CASSERQGYGYTF. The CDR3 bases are TGTGCCAGCAGTGAGCGACAGGGTTATGGCTACACCTTC.

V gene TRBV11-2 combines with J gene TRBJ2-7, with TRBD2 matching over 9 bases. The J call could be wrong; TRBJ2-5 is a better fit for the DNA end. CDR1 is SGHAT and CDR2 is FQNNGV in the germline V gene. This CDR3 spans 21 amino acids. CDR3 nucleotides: TGTGCCAGCAGCTTATTTTTGTCCCTTAGCGGGAGTGGGAACATGTGGGAGACCCAGTACTTC. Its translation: CASSLFLSLSGSGNMWETQYF.

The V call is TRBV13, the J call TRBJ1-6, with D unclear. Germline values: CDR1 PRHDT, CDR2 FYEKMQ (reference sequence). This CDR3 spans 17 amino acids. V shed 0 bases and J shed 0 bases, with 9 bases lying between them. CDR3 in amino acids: CASSLGVRSSYNSPLHF. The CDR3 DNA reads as TGTGCCAGCAGCTTAGGTGTCAGGAGCTCCTATAATTCACCCCTCCACTTT. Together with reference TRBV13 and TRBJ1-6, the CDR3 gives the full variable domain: AAGVIQSPRHLIKEKRETATLKCYPIPRHDTVYWYQQGPGQDPQFLISFYEKMQSDKGSIPDRFSAQQFSDYHSELNMSSLELGDSALYFCASSLGVRSSYNSPLHFGNGTRLTVT.

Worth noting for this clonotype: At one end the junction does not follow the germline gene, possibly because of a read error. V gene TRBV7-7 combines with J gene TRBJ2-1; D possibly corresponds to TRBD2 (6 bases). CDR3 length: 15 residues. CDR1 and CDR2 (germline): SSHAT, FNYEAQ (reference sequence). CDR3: CASSLGRAEGNEQVF. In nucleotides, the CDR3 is TGTGCCAGCAGCTTAGGGCGGGCGGAGGGGAATGAGCAGGTCTTC.

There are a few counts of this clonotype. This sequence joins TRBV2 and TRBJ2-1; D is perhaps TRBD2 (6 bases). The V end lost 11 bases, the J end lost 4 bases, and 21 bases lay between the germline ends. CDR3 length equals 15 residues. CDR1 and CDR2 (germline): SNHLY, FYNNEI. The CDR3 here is CASTIEASEYNEQFF. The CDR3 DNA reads TGTGCCTCAACAATAGAGGCTAGCGAGTACAATGAGCAGTTCTTC.

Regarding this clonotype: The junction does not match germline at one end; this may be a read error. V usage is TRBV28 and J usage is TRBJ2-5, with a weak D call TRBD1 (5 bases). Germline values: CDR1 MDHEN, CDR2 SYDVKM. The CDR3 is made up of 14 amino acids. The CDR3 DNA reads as TGTACCAGCAGTTGGCTAGTGAAGGGGGAGACCCAGTACTTC. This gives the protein CTSSWLVKGETQYF.

CDR3 bases: TGTGCCACCACGCGGGGGGCGAGCACAGATACGCAGTATTTT. This translates into CATTRGASTDTQYF. The chain uses TRBV7-9 and TRBJ2-3, with TRBD2 identical over 8 bases. The V segment lost 10 bases and the J segment 0 bases; nucleotides outside the gene matches: 6. Germline lookup yields CDR1 SEHNR and CDR2 FQNEAQ (reference sequence). The CDR3 is 14 amino acids.

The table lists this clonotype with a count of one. CDR3 in DNA: TGCAGTGCTAGCCGAGGGACGGATCGCTACGAGCAGTACTTC. This codes for CSASRGTDRYEQYF. This chain uses TRBV20-1 with TRBJ2-7, with D possibly called TRBD1 or TRBD2 (5 bases each). Germline V lookup: CDR1 DFQATT, CDR2 SNEGSKA (reference sequence). The CDR3 totals 14 residues. Trimming pared 3 bases from V and 3 bases from J, leaving 15 bases between.

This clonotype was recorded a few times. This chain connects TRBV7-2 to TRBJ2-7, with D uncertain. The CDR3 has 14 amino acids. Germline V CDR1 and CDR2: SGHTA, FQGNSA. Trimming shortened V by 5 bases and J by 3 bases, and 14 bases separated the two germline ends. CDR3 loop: CASSPVSDGYEQYF. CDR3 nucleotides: TGTGCCAGCAGCCCCGTTTCGGACGGCTACGAGCAGTACTTC.

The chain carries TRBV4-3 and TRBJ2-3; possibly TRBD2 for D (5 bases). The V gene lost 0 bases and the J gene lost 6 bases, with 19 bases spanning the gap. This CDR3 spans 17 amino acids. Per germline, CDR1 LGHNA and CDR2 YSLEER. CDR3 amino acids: CASSQDLSRARVDTQYF. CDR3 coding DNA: TGCGCCAGCAGCCAAGATCTGAGTCGGGCGAGGGTGGATACGCAGTATTTT.

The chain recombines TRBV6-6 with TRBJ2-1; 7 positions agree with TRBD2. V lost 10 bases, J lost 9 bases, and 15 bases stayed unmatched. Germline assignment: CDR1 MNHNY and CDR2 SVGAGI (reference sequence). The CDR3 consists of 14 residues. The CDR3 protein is CATLTGTTTGEQFF. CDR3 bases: TGTGCCACCCTGACCGGGACTACCACCGGTGAGCAGTTCTTC.

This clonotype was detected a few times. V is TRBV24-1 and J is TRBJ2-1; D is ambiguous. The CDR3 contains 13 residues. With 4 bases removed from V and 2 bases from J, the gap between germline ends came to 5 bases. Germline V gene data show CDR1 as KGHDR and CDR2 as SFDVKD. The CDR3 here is CATSEATYNEQFF. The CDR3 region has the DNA TGTGCCACCAGTGAGGCAACCTACAATGAGCAGTTCTTC.

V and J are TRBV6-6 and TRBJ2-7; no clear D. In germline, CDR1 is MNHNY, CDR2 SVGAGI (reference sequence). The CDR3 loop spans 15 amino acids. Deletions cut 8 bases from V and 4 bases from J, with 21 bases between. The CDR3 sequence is CASAEITQASYEQYF. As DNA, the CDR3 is TGTGCCAGCGCCGAGATCACCCAGGCTAGTTACGAGCAGTACTTC.

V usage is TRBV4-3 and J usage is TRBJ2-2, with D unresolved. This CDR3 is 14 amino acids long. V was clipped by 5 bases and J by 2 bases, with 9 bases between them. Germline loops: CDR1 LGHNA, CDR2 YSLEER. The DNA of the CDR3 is TGCGCCAGCAGCTCCGGACCAAACACCGGGGAGCTGTTTTTT. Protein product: CASSSGPNTGELFF.

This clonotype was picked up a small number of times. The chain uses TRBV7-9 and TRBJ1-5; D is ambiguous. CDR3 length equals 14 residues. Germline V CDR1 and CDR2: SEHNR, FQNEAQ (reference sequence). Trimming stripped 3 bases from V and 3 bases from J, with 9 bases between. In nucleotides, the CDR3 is TGTGCCAGCAGCTTCGACAACACCAATCAGCCCCAGCATTTT. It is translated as CASSFDNTNQPQHF.

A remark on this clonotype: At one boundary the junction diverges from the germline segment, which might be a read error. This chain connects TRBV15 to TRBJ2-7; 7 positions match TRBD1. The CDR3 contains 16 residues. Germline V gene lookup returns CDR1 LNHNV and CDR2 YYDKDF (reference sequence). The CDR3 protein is CASSRDRSGGFEEQYF. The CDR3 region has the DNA TGTGCCTCCAGCAGAGATAGGTCAGGGGGTTTTGAGGAGCAGTACTTC.

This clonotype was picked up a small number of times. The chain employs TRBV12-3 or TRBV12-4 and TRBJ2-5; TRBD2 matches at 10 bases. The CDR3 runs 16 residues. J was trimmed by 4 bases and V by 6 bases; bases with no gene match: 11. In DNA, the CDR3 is TGTGCCAGCAGCCCACGGGGGCTAGCGGGGGCAGAGACCCAGTACTTC. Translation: CASSPRGLAGAETQYF.

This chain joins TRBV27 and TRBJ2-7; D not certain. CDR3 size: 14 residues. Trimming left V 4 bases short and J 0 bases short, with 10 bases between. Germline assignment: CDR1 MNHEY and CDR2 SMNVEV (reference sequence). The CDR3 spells CASSSYLSSYEQYF. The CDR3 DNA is TGTGCCAGCAGTTCCTATCTCAGCTCCTACGAGCAGTACTTC.

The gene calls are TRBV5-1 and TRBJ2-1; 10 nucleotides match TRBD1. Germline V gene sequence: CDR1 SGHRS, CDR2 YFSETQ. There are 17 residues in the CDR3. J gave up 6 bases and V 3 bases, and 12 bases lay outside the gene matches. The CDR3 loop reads CASSSPTGTGASNEQFF. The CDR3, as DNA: TGCGCCAGCAGCTCCCCCACCGGGACAGGGGCTAGCAATGAGCAGTTCTTC. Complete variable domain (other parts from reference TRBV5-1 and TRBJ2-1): KAGVTQTPRYLIKTRGQQVTLSCSPISGHRSVSWYQQTPGQGLQFLFEYFSETQRNKGNFPGRFSGRQFSNSRSEMNVSTLELGDSALYLCASSSPTGTGASNEQFFGPGTRLTVL.